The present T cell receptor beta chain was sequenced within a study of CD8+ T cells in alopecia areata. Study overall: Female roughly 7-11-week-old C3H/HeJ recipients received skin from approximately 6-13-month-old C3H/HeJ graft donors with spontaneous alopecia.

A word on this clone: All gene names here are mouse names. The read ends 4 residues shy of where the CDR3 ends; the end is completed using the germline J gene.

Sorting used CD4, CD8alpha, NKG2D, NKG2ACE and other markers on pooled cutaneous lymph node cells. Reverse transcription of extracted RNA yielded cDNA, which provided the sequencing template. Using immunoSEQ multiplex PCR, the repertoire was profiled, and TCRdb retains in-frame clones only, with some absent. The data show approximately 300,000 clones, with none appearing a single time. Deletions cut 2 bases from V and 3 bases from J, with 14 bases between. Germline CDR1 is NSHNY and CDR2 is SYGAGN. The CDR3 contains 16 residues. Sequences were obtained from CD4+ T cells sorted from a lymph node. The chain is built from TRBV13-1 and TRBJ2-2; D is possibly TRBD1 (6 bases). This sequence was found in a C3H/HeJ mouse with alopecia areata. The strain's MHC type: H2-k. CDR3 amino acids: CASSDPDRRDTGQLYF. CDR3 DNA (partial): TGTGCCAGCAGTGACCCTGACAGGAGGGACACCGGG.